This T cell receptor (beta chain) was documented in a study of response to subunit inactivated influenza vaccine. Study results and caveats: After each seasonal influenza vaccination, few new T cells are recruited, the authors suggested.

Germline values: CDR1 LGHNA, CDR2 YNFKEQ. The CDR3 has 15 amino acids. The V end was cut by 0 bases, the J end by 2 bases, with 10 bases between. TCRdb processed the RT-PCR reads anew with MiXCR; each CDR3 protein has one entry. Of under 500,000 distinct CDR3 sequences detected, approximately 10% appear once; the ten largest clones hold approximately 12%. Details on this clonotype: Its target is unknown.

The TCR sequence derives from a man over 45 who received an inactivated influenza vaccine. The source material was PBMCs from blood, sampled roughly 46 days after vaccination. The rearrangement uses TRBV4-2 and TRBJ2-5; D is perhaps TRBD1 (5 bases). CDR3 DNA sequence: TGTGCCAGCAGCCAAGATGGGGCAGTACAAGAGACCCAGTACTTC. It specifies CASSQDGAVQETQYF.